This T cell receptor (beta chain) was profiled in a study of blood T cell repertoires in COVID-19. The wider study: COVID-19 samples from acute and convalescent phases originated in the United States, Italy and Spain. Nucleic acid was either cDNA or gDNA, and it came from T cells, B-cell-depleted T cells, or PBMCs.

Original methodology: Amplification of reference gene primers provided the estimated nucleated cell counts. The table came from immunoSEQ multiplex PCR; TCRdb's copy has only in-frame clones and leaves some out. V, J and clone size are those of that table, while D and trimming were read from the DNA. This sample has 25,000 to 30,000 clones; 85% to 90% occur once, and the top ten carry 4% to 5.5%. The TCR originated in a man aged 70-80 years with active COVID-19. The source material was peripheral blood.

In DNA form, the CDR3 reads TGTGCCAGCAGCCCCTCGGCGGGTCGGTCTCACGCCGGGGAGCTGTTTTTT. Translation: CASSPSAGRSHAGELFF. V gene TRBV7-2 combines with J gene TRBJ2-2; possible D gene TRBD2, 5 bases. Trimming pared 5 bases from V and 6 bases from J, leaving 22 bases between. Per the germline V gene, CDR1 is SGHTA and CDR2 is FQGNSA. The CDR3 runs 17 residues. The whole variable domain, filled in from reference TRBV7-2 and TRBJ2-2, reads GAGVSQSPSNKVTEKGKDVELRCDPISGHTALYWYRQSLGQGLEFLIYFQGNSAPDKSGLPSDRFSAERTGGSVSTLTIQRTQQEDSAVYLCASSPSAGRSHAGELFFGEGSRLTVL.